The clone carrying this T cell receptor (beta chain) occurred a few times. These data originate in a study of T cells in Graves' hyperthyroidism and ophthalmopathy. Germline V gene lookup returns CDR1 SEHNR and CDR2 FQNEAQ (reference sequence). The V end lost 1 base, the J end lost 5 bases, and 11 bases lay between the germline ends. The CDR3 totals 14 residues. Researchers amplified the TCR beta CDR3 regions from RNA transcripts. With the HTBI primer set, the TCR CDR3 went through a first round of RT-PCR. TCRdb reprocessed the multiplex PCR reads with MiXCR, giving one entry per CDR3 protein. The sample includes 200,000 to 300,000 distinct CDR3 sequences, approximately 25% of them seen just once.

The chain carries TRBV7-9 and TRBJ1-1; D possibly corresponds to TRBD1 (5 bases). This sequence originates from a woman between 35 and 50 years old with Graves' ophthalmopathy. Sample: blood. The CDR3 DNA is TGTGCCAGCAGCTTAGGGGCAGGGAAGACTGAAGCTTTCTTT. Translated: CASSLGAGKTEAFF.